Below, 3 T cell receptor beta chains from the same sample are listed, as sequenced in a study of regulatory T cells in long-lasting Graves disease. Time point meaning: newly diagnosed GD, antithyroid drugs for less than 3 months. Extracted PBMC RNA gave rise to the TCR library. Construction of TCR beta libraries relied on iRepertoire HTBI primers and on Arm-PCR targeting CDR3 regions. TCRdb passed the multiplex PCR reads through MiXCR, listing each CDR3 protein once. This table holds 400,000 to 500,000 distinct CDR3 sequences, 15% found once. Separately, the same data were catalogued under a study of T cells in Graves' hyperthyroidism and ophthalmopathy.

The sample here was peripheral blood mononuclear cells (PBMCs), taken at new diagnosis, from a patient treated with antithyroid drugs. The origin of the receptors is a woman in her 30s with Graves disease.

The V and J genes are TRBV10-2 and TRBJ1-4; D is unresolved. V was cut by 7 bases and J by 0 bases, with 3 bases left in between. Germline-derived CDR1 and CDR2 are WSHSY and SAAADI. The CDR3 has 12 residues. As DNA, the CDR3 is TGCGCCAGCAAGGCAACTAATGAAAAACTGTTTTTT. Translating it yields CASKATNEKLFF.

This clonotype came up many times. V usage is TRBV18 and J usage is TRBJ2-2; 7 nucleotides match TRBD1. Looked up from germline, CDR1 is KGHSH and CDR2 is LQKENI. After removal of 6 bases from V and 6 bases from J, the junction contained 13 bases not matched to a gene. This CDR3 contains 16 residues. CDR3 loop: CASSRAPGTVAGELFF. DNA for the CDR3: TGTGCCAGCTCGCGCGCCCCCGGGACAGTAGCCGGGGAGCTGTTTTTT.

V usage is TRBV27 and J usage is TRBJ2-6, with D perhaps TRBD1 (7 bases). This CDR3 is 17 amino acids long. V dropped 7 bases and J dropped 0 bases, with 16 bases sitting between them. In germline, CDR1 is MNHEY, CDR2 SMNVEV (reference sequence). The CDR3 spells CASTRQGGTSGANVLTF. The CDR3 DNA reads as TGTGCCAGCACCCGACAGGGAGGCACCTCTGGGGCCAACGTCCTGACTTTC.